The 13 T cell receptor beta chains in this list originate from one sample, sequenced in a study of blood T cell repertoires in COVID-19. TCRdb's table, derived via immunoSEQ multiplex PCR, lists solely in-frame clones and lacks some. The sample contains about 190,000 clones, 70% to 90% of which appear only once. Sequenced: peripheral blood. The source of these receptors is a man aged 30-40 years with acute or convalescent COVID-19.

This chain links TRBV6-5 with TRBJ1-2, with D maybe TRBD1 (6 bases). From germline, CDR1 is MNHEY and CDR2 SVGAGI. V gave up 5 bases and J gave up 2 bases, with 12 bases separating them. CDR3 length: 14 residues. CDR3 bases: TGTGCCAGCAGTCAATACAGGGTGAACTATGGCTACACCTTC. Translation: CASSQYRVNYGYTF.

The chain combines TRBV18 with TRBJ2-5; D ambiguous. CDR3 length: 12 residues. CDR1 is KGHSH and CDR2 is LQKENI in the germline V gene. Trimming stripped 3 bases from V and 7 bases from J, with 9 bases between. The CDR3 DNA is TGTGCCAGCTCACCGAGATCGGGGACCCAGTACTTC. Its protein product is CASSPRSGTQYF.

The chain couples TRBV6-5 to TRBJ1-2, with 8 bases identical to TRBD1. V shed 5 bases, J shed 6 bases, and the junction held 8 bases outside the gene matches. This CDR3 contains 14 residues. CDR1 and CDR2 (germline): MNHEY, SVGAGI. The CDR3 DNA sequence: TGTGCCAGCAGTCCCACCAGGGGGCGGGATGGCTACACCTTC. Its translation: CASSPTRGRDGYTF.

This rearrangement joins TRBV5-6 to TRBJ2-1; 7 bases match TRBD2. V trimming: 0 bases; J trimming: 10 bases; junction bases outside the gene matches: 4. There are 13 residues in the CDR3. Germline V CDR1 and CDR2: SGHDT, YYEEEE. The CDR3 bases are TGTGCCAGCAGCTTGGTAGCGGGCCAAGAGCAGTTCTTC. This codes for CASSLVAGQEQFF.

The CDR3 DNA is TGTGCCAGTAGGAAAAGGGGGGGGGCCTACACAGATACGCAGTATTTT. Its protein is CASRKRGGAYTDTQYF. This sequence joins TRBV19 and TRBJ2-3; D may be TRBD2 (7 bases). The CDR3 is 16 amino acids. Germline CDR1 is LNHDA and CDR2 is SQIVND (reference sequence). V gave up 6 bases and J gave up 2 bases, with 18 bases separating them.

This clone has only a few counts. The chain links TRBV6-1 to TRBJ1-1; 10 positions match TRBD1. The CDR3 is 15 amino acids. V gave up 2 bases and J gave up 4 bases; unmatched junction bases: 4. In germline, CDR1 is MNHNS, CDR2 SASEGT. CDR3 in amino acids: CASSEPGQGFTEAFF. Here the CDR3 DNA reads TGTGCCAGCAGTGAACCGGGACAGGGGTTCACTGAAGCTTTCTTT.

V usage is TRBV28 and J usage is TRBJ1-2; 7 bases are a match to TRBD1. Germline CDR1 reads MDHEN; CDR2 reads SYDVKM. This CDR3 is 15 amino acids long. V lost 6 bases to trimming and J lost 0 bases; unmatched junction nucleotides: 7. The CDR3 DNA is TGTGCCAGCAGGCCGCAGGGGGTGTCTAACTATGGCTACACCTTC. It yields the protein CASRPQGVSNYGYTF.

The V and J genes are TRBV7-9 and TRBJ1-1; 7 bases map to TRBD1. This CDR3 comprises 14 residues. Germline CDR1 and CDR2: SEHNR and FQNEAQ (reference sequence). Unmatched junction bases numbered 9, after V lost 5 bases and J lost 6 bases. CDR3 DNA sequence: TGTGCCAGCAGCGTGACAGGGTGGAAGGCTGAAGCTTTCTTT. Translation: CASSVTGWKAEAFF.

This clone showed up just a few times. V usage is TRBV12-3 or TRBV12-4 and J usage is TRBJ1-5; D is uncertain. Trimming stripped 3 bases from V and 9 bases from J, with 12 bases between. The CDR3 is 13 amino acids. The CDR3 sequence: CASSFYPARPQHF. In DNA form, the CDR3 reads TGTGCCAGCAGTTTCTATCCCGCCCGGCCCCAGCATTTT.

The V and J genes are TRBV15 and TRBJ1-1; D gene ambiguous. V was shortened by 2 bases and J by 0 bases, with 7 bases between the two germline ends. Germline V gene lookup returns CDR1 LNHNV and CDR2 YYDKDF (reference sequence). The CDR3 is 14 residues long. Here the CDR3 DNA reads TGTGCCACCAGCAGAACGGGGTTGAACACTGAAGCTTTCTTT. It yields the protein CATSRTGLNTEAFF.

The V call is TRBV28, the J call TRBJ1-3; 9 bases fit TRBD1. Germline V gene data show CDR1 as MDHEN and CDR2 as SYDVKM. Germline trimming cut 6 bases from V and 8 bases from J; bases unmatched to any gene: 8. The CDR3 is 14 amino acids. The CDR3 sequence is CASSTGTGLYTIYF. CDR3 sequence (DNA): TGTGCCAGCAGCACCGGGACAGGGCTATACACCATATATTTT.

This chain connects TRBV6-5 to TRBJ2-7, with 7 bases aligning to TRBD2. The CDR3 has 12 residues. With 7 bases clipped from V and 4 bases from J, the junction kept 4 bases outside the gene matches. Germline V gene lookup returns CDR1 MNHEY and CDR2 SVGAGI. The CDR3 DNA follows: TGTGCCAGCAACCCAGCGGGATACGAGCAGTACTTC. Translating it yields CASNPAGYEQYF.

The chain recombines TRBV5-1 with TRBJ2-7; no firm D call. The germline V and J ends were trimmed by 1 base and 7 bases, with 18 bases remaining between them. The CDR3 is made up of 15 amino acids. Germline V gene lookup returns CDR1 SGHRS and CDR2 YFSETQ. This chain's CDR3 is CASSLSGSRAWEQYF. As DNA, the CDR3 is TGCGCCAGCAGCTTGAGTGGATCCAGAGCGTGGGAGCAGTACTTC.